Below, one T cell receptor beta chain is given with its context. Its antigen is currently unknown. This CDR3 is 15 amino acids long. Germline lookup yields CDR1 LNHDA and CDR2 SQIVND (reference sequence). The ends were cut back, 1 base at V and 2 bases at J, with 10 bases in the middle. These data originate in a study of OX40 agonist ivuxolimab in advanced cancers. The wider study: At 65% to 85% male, the cohort had a mean age of approximately 64 years, ranging from roughly 23 to 80. Overall study findings and caveats: Averaging showed that CD8+ T cells had more expanded clones than CD4+ did. Among the lowest peripheral clonal expansion occurred in 0.1-3.0 mg/kg partial responders.

The protocol was immunoSEQ multiplex PCR, while the TCRdb copy is restricted to in-frame clones and leaves out a portion. This repertoire shows tens of thousands of clones, 80% to 90% found once; its top ten account for roughly 0.35%. It was autoimmune disease history or systemic immunosuppression that excluded patients. The sample here was CD4+ or CD8+ T cells sorted from blood, taken in a trial of the OX40 agonist ivuxolimab. The J gene is TRBJ2-3, the V gene TRBV19; D call uncertain. The receptor comes from an adult with an advanced solid tumor such as melanoma, head and neck, liver or kidney cancer. The CDR3 here is CASSIGGPYTDTQYF. In nucleotides, the CDR3 is TGTGCCAGTAGTATAGGCGGCCCCTACACAGATACGCAGTATTTT.